Listed below are T cell receptor beta chains from one sample, sequenced in a study of shared clonotypes between healthy human individuals. The table came from immunoSEQ multiplex PCR; TCRdb's copy has only in-frame clones and leaves some out. The table records approximately 1.4 million clones, 95% to 99% of them present only once. The sequencing input was naive CD4+ T cells sorted from blood. These TCRs come from a man aged 30-40 years in good health. Each CDR3 is given with its conserved first and last residue. The order of the fields is V gene, D gene, J gene, clone size, CDR3 DNA, CDR3 protein. The D gene is left open where the match is weak. Rows give clone size only sometimes, using once, few, many, or a class for an expanded clone.

TRBV28	.	TRBJ1-2	.	TGTGCCAGCAGTATACAGGGCTGGAGTGGCTACACCTTC	CASSIQGWSGYTF
TRBV29-1	.	TRBJ2-3	.	TGCAGCGTTGATAGGGATACGCAGTATTTT	CSVDRDTQYF
TRBV19	TRBD1	TRBJ1-5	.	TGTGCCAGTAGTATAGTTCAGGGGGGCAATCAGCCCCAGCATTTT	CASSIVQGGNQPQHF
TRBV18	.	TRBJ2-7	.	TGTGCCAGCTCTGGAGTGGGGAAGGGGACACTATCGCGGGACGAGCAGTACTTC	CASSGVGKGTLSRDEQYF
TRBV7-2	.	TRBJ1-1	.	TGTGCCAGCAGCTTAGTAGGGCAGGGGCGCGCTGAAGCTTTCTTT	CASSLVGQGRAEAFF
TRBV2	TRBD2	TRBJ2-3	.	TGTGCCCGACGGAGAGACCTCGGACTAGCGGGAGAAATTGGCACAGATACGCAGTATTTT	CARRRDLGLAGEIGTDTQYF
TRBV19	.	TRBJ1-2	.	TGTGCCAGTAGTATAACAGTTCTTAACTATGGCTACACCTTC	CASSITVLNYGYTF
TRBV30	.	TRBJ1-4	.	TGTGCCTCAGATACAGGGACGGGCGAAAAACTGTTTTTT	CASDTGTGEKLFF
TRBV11-3	.	TRBJ1-2	.	TGTGCCAGCAGCTTGGGACCCGCGGATGGCTACACCTTC	CASSLGPADGYTF
TRBV19	.	TRBJ2-7	once	TGTGCCAGTAGTAGCAGGGCCCGGGGTTACGAGCAGTACTTC	CASSSRARGYEQYF
TRBV5-1	TRBD2	TRBJ2-1	.	TGCGCCAGCAGCTTGGCACCTAGCGGGAGGGCCAATGAGCAGTTCTTC	CASSLAPSGRANEQFF
TRBV7-2	TRBD1	TRBJ2-2	once	TGTGCCAGCAGCTTAATCCCAACAGGGGCGATAGGCGGGGAGCTGTTTTTT	CASSLIPTGAIGGELFF
TRBV2	TRBD1	TRBJ2-2	.	TGTGCCAGCAGTGCTGTAGGGGGCGCCGGACTCACCGGGGAGCTGTTTTTT	CASSAVGGAGLTGELFF
TRBV7-8	.	TRBJ2-7	.	TGTGCCACCACGCACAGGGAGTTGATCAGCGATACCTACGAGCAGTACTTC	CATTHRELISDTYEQYF
TRBV18	.	TRBJ2-7	.	TGTGCCAGCTCACTACAGGGACGGGATTACGAGCAGTACTTC	CASSLQGRDYEQYF
TRBV5-1	TRBD2	TRBJ2-7	once	TGCGCCAGCAGCTACATAAGCGGGAGTTACTACTACGAGCAGTACTTC	CASSYISGSYYYEQYF
TRBV5-6	TRBD1	TRBJ1-5	.	TGTGCCAGCAGCTTGGGCCGGGACAGGGCTAGCAATCAGCCCCAGCATTTT	CASSLGRDRASNQPQHF
TRBV5-1	.	TRBJ2-6	once	TGCGCCAGCAGCGTCCTGGGGTCTGGGGCCAACGTCCTGACTTTC	CASSVLGSGANVLTF
TRBV25-1	.	TRBJ2-1	.	TGTGCCAGCAGTATACCCGCAGTCAATGAGCAGTTCTTC	CASSIPAVNEQFF
TRBV6-1	.	TRBJ1-3	.	TGTGCCAGCAGAAAAACGGAGTCTGGAAACACCATATATTTT	CASRKTESGNTIYF
TRBV27	.	TRBJ2-7	.	TGTGCCAGCAGTTTATGGATGGGGGAGCAGTACTTC	CASSLWMGEQYF
TRBV28	.	TRBJ2-1	.	TGTGCCAGCAGTTTAACCAGGGTTTCCTACAATGAGCAGTTCTTC	CASSLTRVSYNEQFF
TRBV5-1	TRBD2	TRBJ2-7	.	TGCGCCAGCAGCTTGTTCGCGACTAGCGGGAGGGCCGCAAGAGAGCAGTACTTC	CASSLFATSGRAAREQYF
TRBV7-9	.	TRBJ1-5	.	TGTGCCAGCAGCTTCGGGGGATCTAGCAATCAGCCCCAGCATTTT	CASSFGGSSNQPQHF
TRBV7-2	.	TRBJ2-2	.	TGTGCCAGCAGCTTAGTAGCATTTAGGAACACCGGGGAGCTGTTTTTT	CASSLVAFRNTGELFF
TRBV27	TRBD1	TRBJ2-7	.	TGTGCCAGCAGTTATCGGGACAGGGGGATCTACGAGCAGTACTTC	CASSYRDRGIYEQYF
TRBV18	TRBD1	TRBJ2-6	.	TGTGCCAGCTCCGGGGACAGGGTGCTCTCTGGGGCCAACGTCCTGACTTTC	CASSGDRVLSGANVLTF
TRBV9	.	TRBJ2-2	.	TGTGCCAGCAGCGTAGCCAGCGACACCGGGGAGCTGTTTTTT	CASSVASDTGELFF
TRBV5-1	TRBD1	TRBJ2-1	.	TGCGCCAGCGGACCGACGGGACAGGCCTACAATGAGCAGTTCTTC	CASGPTGQAYNEQFF
TRBV13	.	TRBJ2-2	.	TGTGCCAGCAGCTTAGCTGGGGGGCGGACCGGGGAGCTGTTTTTT	CASSLAGGRTGELFF
TRBV28	.	TRBJ1-3	.	TGTGCCAGCAGGGCAGACGCCTCAAGAAGAAACACCATATATTTT	CASRADASRRNTIYF
TRBV7-2	.	TRBJ2-3	.	TGTGCCAGCAGCTCCCAGGGGGGGGATACGCAGTATTTT	CASSSQGGDTQYF
TRBV7-9	.	TRBJ1-5	.	TGTGCCAGCACCTTTTCCGATCAGCCCCAGCATTTT	CASTFSDQPQHF
TRBV7-8	.	TRBJ2-7	.	TGTGCCAGCAGCTTGAACAGGGATCCCTACGAGCAGTACTTC	CASSLNRDPYEQYF
TRBV7-9	.	TRBJ2-2	.	TGTGCCAGCAGCTTAGGGGTGGCCGGGGAGCTGTTTTTT	CASSLGVAGELFF
TRBV5-1	TRBD1	TRBJ2-6	.	TGCGCCAGCAGCGGGGACAGTCCTAGGTCTGGGGCCAACGTCCTGACTTTC	CASSGDSPRSGANVLTF
TRBV2	.	TRBJ1-1	.	TGTGCCAGCAGTGTAGAGCAATACGGGCCAGCTTTCTTT	CASSVEQYGPAFF
TRBV29-1	.	TRBJ2-7	.	TGCAGCGTCTTGAGGGGGGGTACCTACGAGCAGTACTTC	CSVLRGGTYEQYF
TRBV5-1	.	TRBJ2-5	.	TGCGCCAGCAGCAAGGGGGTTTGGGAGACCCAGTACTTC	CASSKGVWETQYF
TRBV28	.	TRBJ2-2	once	TGTGCCAGCAGTTCGGCCGAGAACACCGGGGAGCTGTTTTTT	CASSSAENTGELFF
TRBV15	.	TRBJ2-7	.	TGTGCCACCAGCCTAAACCTGGGGGTTTACTACGAGCAGTACTTC	CATSLNLGVYYEQYF
TRBV7-2	TRBD2	TRBJ2-1	.	TGTGCCAGCAGCACCTCTAGCGGGAGCTACAATGAGCAGTTCTTC	CASSTSSGSYNEQFF
TRBV18	.	TRBJ2-7	once	TGTGCCAGCTCGCAGGGACACGAGCAGTACTTC	CASSQGHEQYF
TRBV7-9	TRBD2	TRBJ2-1	.	TGTGCCAGCAGCTTGACAGGACTAGCGGGATCGGGTTTCTTC	CASSLTGLAGSGFF
TRBV5-4	TRBD1	TRBJ2-6	.	TGTGCCAGCAGCCGAGGGACAGGGGGCGCTGGGGCCAACGTCCTGACTTTC	CASSRGTGGAGANVLTF
TRBV29-1	.	TRBJ1-2	.	TGCAGCGTCGACGGCCGGGAATTTGGCTTGGGCTACACCTTC	CSVDGREFGLGYTF
TRBV5-4	TRBD2	TRBJ2-7	.	TGTGCCAGCAGCAGCGGACTAGCGGACTACGAGCAGTACTTC	CASSSGLADYEQYF
TRBV2	TRBD2	TRBJ2-1	once	TGTGCCAGCACTTTCCCGGGACTAGCGGGAGTAAGCTACAATGAGCAGTTCTTC	CASTFPGLAGVSYNEQFF
TRBV9	.	TRBJ2-1	.	TGTGCCAGCAGCGACCACTATGATGAGCAGTTCTTC	CASSDHYDEQFF
TRBV4-3	.	TRBJ2-7	once	TGCGCCAGCAGCCAAGATGACGCTAGGGCGAACTCCTACGAGCAGTACTTC	CASSQDDARANSYEQYF
TRBV28	.	TRBJ1-2	.	TGTGCCAGCAGTTTATTAAGGCGGGAGAGTGGCTACACCTTC	CASSLLRRESGYTF
TRBV5-5	TRBD2	TRBJ2-4	once	TGTGCCAGCAGCTTGACCTTCGGGAGGGTAGGGGAAAACATTCAGTACTTC	CASSLTFGRVGENIQYF
TRBV19	TRBD1	TRBJ1-1	.	TGTGCCAGTAGTCCCTCTTTAGTAGGGACAGGGCAAGCTTTCTTT	CASSPSLVGTGQAFF
TRBV14	TRBD1	TRBJ1-4	.	TGTGCCAGCAGCCAAGAACCCAGGGGGCGCCGGACTAATGAAAAACTGTTTTTT	CASSQEPRGRRTNEKLFF
TRBV19	TRBD1	TRBJ2-2	.	TGTGCCAGTAGTACTCCCGGGACAGTCACCGGGGAGCTGTTTTTT	CASSTPGTVTGELFF
TRBV7-9	.	TRBJ1-1	.	TGTGCCAGCAGCCCGCGTATATACAAAACTTTTGAAGCTTTCTTT	CASSPRIYKTFEAFF